This entry lists 18 T cell receptor beta chains sequenced from one sample in a study of cytomegalovirus exposure and HLA in healthy donors. The method was immunoSEQ multiplex PCR; TCRdb's version includes in-frame clones alone and lacks a portion of them. The table records some 130,000 clones, almost 85% of them present only once. Material: PBMCs. These receptor sequences come from a woman in her 30s in good health and CMV-seronegative.

The genes are TRBV10-1 and TRBJ1-6, with 9 bases fitting TRBD1. V was clipped by 6 bases and J by 6 bases; unmatched bases: 18. Germline CDR1 reads WNHNN; CDR2 reads SYGVQD (reference sequence). This CDR3 is built from 19 residues. Here the CDR3 reads CASSLAGSGQGICNSPLHF. The DNA for the CDR3 is TGCGCCAGCAGCCTAGCAGGTTCCGGACAGGGGATTTGTAATTCACCCCTCCACTTT.

The rearrangement uses TRBV19 and TRBJ2-5; 7 bases line up with TRBD2. The germline V gene encodes CDR1 LNHDA and CDR2 SQIVND (reference sequence). This CDR3 contains 12 residues. J lost 5 bases, V lost 5 bases, and 2 bases had no gene match. CDR3 coding DNA: TGTGCCAGTAGTGCCGGGAGGGAGACCCAGTACTTC. Residues: CASSAGRETQYF.

This chain links TRBV28 with TRBJ1-5, with D hard to call. V was pared by 8 bases and J by 6 bases, with 11 bases between. CDR3 length equals 12 residues. The germline gives CDR1 MDHEN, CDR2 SYDVKM. CDR3 coding DNA: TGTGCCAGCGGCCGGGGAAGTCAGCCCCAGCATTTT. Its protein product is CASGRGSQPQHF.

V and J are TRBV7-9 and TRBJ2-3; D ambiguous. The V gene's germline CDR1 is SEHNR and CDR2 FQNEAQ (reference sequence). This CDR3 has 13 amino acids. Trimming removed 9 bases at V and 4 bases at J, with 14 bases between. CDR3 coding DNA: TGTGCCAGTTCATTCAACTCGGCAGATACGCAGTATTTT. It translates to CASSFNSADTQYF.

In this sample, this clone turned up once. The genes are TRBV27 and TRBJ2-1; a weak D match, TRBD2 (6 bases). The length of the CDR3 is 16 residues. CDR1 and CDR2 from the germline V gene are MNHEY and SMNVEV (reference sequence). V was cut by 0 bases and J by 0 bases, with 9 bases left in between. CDR3 DNA sequence: TGTGCCAGCAGTTTATCTAGCGGCCACTCCTACAATGAGCAGTTCTTC. Its protein product is CASSLSSGHSYNEQFF.

The rearrangement uses TRBV5-4 and TRBJ1-1; tentative D call: TRBD1 (6 bases). The CDR3 is 13 residues long. The germline V gene encodes CDR1 SGHNT and CDR2 YYREEE (reference sequence). V lost 4 bases and J lost 2, with 9 bases in between. The CDR3 sequence: CASSPTGNTEAFF. Here the CDR3 DNA reads TGTGCCAGCAGCCCGACAGGAAACACTGAAGCTTTCTTT.

This sequence joins TRBV5-1 and TRBJ2-2; 8 bases map to TRBD1. Trimming removed 0 bases from V and 1 base from J; junction bases left unmatched: 2. CDR1 is SGHRS, CDR2 YFSETQ, per germline. The CDR3 loop spans 16 amino acids. The CDR3 DNA reads as TGCGCCAGCAGCTTGGAAGGACAGGGGAACACCGGGGAGCTGTTTTTT. As protein: CASSLEGQGNTGELFF.

The count of this clone is one. The chain links TRBV19 to TRBJ2-3; D possibly corresponds to TRBD2 (5 bases). V was shortened by 5 bases and J by 5 bases, with 11 bases between the two germline ends. The CDR3 is 13 residues long. The germline V gene encodes CDR1 LNHDA and CDR2 SQIVND (reference sequence). CDR3 amino acids: CASSPAAEDTQYF. The CDR3 coding sequence is TGTGCCAGTAGTCCAGCGGCCGAAGATACGCAGTATTTT. The full variable domain, in which reference TRBV19 and TRBJ2-3 provide the parts outside the CDR3, is DGGITQSPKYLFRKEGQNVTLSCEQNLNHDAMYWYRQDPGQGLRLIYYSQIVNDFQKGDIAEGYSVSREKKESFPLTVTSAQKNPTAFYLCASSPAAEDTQYFGPGTRLTVL.

The V gene is TRBV6-1, the J gene TRBJ1-5; unclear D gene. This CDR3 is 15 amino acids long. Trimming left V 2 bases short and J 2 bases short, with 10 bases between. Germline assignment: CDR1 MNHNS and CDR2 SASEGT. CDR3 DNA: TGTGCCAGCAGTGAACGGGTGGTGGGCAATCAGCCCCAGCATTTT. Translation: CASSERVVGNQPQHF.

This chain uses TRBV10-1 with TRBJ1-1; no definite D call. The germline V and J ends were trimmed by 3 bases and 3 bases, with 20 bases remaining between them. The CDR3 is 17 amino acids. CDR1 and CDR2 from the germline V gene are WNHNN and SYGVQD (reference sequence). CDR3 region: CASSDPQSGIQDTEAFF. The DNA of the CDR3 is TGCGCCAGCAGTGACCCACAGTCCGGGATCCAAGACACTGAAGCTTTCTTT.

This clone came up once. This chain links TRBV11-2 with TRBJ2-7, with D perhaps matching TRBD2 (6 bases). This CDR3 region has 16 residues. Trimming took off 3 bases at V and 4 bases at J, with 19 bases between the two ends. The V gene's germline CDR1 is SGHAT and CDR2 FQNNGV. The CDR3: CASSFSRGTPGYEQYF. The CDR3 bases are TGTGCCAGCAGCTTTAGTCGCGGGACCCCGGGGTACGAGCAGTACTTC.

The table lists this clone with many counts. J is TRBJ2-3 and V is TRBV29-1; the D is unclear. The ends were cut back, 4 bases at V and 0 bases at J, with 8 bases in the middle. This CDR3 has 13 residues. Germline V CDR1 and CDR2: SQVTM, ANQGSEA. The CDR3 here is CSVGSDSTDTQYF. The CDR3 nucleotides are TGCAGCGTTGGTTCAGATAGCACAGATACGCAGTATTTT.

This chain uses TRBV5-1 with TRBJ2-7; D is perhaps TRBD2 (5 bases). V was trimmed by 0 bases and J by 0 bases, leaving 10 bases between them. The CDR3 consists of 15 residues. From germline, CDR1 is SGHRS and CDR2 YFSETQ. In DNA, the CDR3 is TGCGCCAGCAGCTTGGTTACCGCGGGCTCCTACGAGCAGTACTTC. Protein product: CASSLVTAGSYEQYF.

The CDR3 bases are TGTGCCAGCAGCCCCGGTGCGGGGGGCGGCATTCAGTACTTC. Translation gives CASSPGAGGGIQYF. The rearrangement links TRBV4-2 to TRBJ2-4, with TRBD2 matching 8 bases. The V segment lost 4 bases and the J segment 9 bases; nucleotides outside the gene matches: 8. Germline V gene sequence: CDR1 LGHNA, CDR2 YNFKEQ. The CDR3 is 14 amino acids.

The chain is built from TRBV18 and TRBJ2-7, with a tentative D call TRBD1 (5 bases). V dropped 0 bases and J dropped 4 bases, with 10 bases sitting between them. CDR3 length equals 14 residues. CDR1 KGHSH and CDR2 LQKENI come from the germline V gene. CDR3 residues: CASSPPGVLYEQYF. CDR3 DNA: TGTGCCAGCTCACCACCAGGGGTGTTGTACGAGCAGTACTTC.

The chain has TRBV7-9 and TRBJ2-7; D is possibly TRBD1 (6 bases). The CDR3 is made up of 13 amino acids. Germline V gene lookup returns CDR1 SEHNR and CDR2 FQNEAQ (reference sequence). V lost 0 bases to trimming and J lost 5 bases, with 8 bases between them. The CDR3 coding sequence is TGTGCCAGCAGCTTAGCACAGGGTAACGAGCAGTACTTC. It encodes CASSLAQGNEQYF.

This chain joins TRBV30 and TRBJ2-1; 9 bases are shared with TRBD1. V trimming: 0 bases; J trimming: 9 bases; junction bases outside the gene matches: 6. The CDR3 covers 14 residues. From germline, CDR1 is GTSNPN and CDR2 SVGIG (reference sequence). The CDR3 DNA reads as TGTGCCTGGAGTGTACAGGGGGCTGGAGGTGAGCAGTTCTTC. The encoded protein is CAWSVQGAGGEQFF.

This chain uses TRBV7-2 with TRBJ1-1; D is undetermined. V lost 4 bases, J lost 8 bases, and 11 bases lay in between. CDR1 is SGHTA, CDR2 FQGNSA, per germline. The CDR3 has 12 amino acids. The CDR3 DNA follows: TGTGCCAGCAGCTCTAAAGTCTTCGAAGCTTTCTTT. Translating gives CASSSKVFEAFF.